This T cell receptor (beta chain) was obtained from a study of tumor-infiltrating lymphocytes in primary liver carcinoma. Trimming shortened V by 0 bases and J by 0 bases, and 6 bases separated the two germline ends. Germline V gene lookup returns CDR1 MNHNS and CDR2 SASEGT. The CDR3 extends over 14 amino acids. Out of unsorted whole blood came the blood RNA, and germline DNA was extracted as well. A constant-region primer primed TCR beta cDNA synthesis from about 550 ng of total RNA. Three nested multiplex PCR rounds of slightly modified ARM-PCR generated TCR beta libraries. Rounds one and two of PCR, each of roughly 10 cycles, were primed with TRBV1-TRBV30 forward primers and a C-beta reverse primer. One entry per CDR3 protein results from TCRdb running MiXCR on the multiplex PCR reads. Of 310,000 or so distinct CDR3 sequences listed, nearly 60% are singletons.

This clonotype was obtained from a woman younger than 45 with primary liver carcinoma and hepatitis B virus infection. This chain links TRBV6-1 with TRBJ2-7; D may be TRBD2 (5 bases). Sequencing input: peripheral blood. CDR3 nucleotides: TGTGCCAGCAGTGAAGCGGGAGACTCCTACGAGCAGTACTTC. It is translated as CASSEAGDSYEQYF.